This T cell receptor beta chain was identified during a study of blood T cell repertoires in COVID-19. Whole-study context: The origin of the acute and convalescent COVID-19 samples was the United States, Italy and Spain.

Profiling relied on immunoSEQ multiplex PCR, and the TCRdb table lists in-frame clones only, not all of them. Among 200,000 to 250,000 clones listed, approximately 78% were seen once. This clone has a handful of counts. CDR3 length: 13 residues. V was shortened by 1 base and J by 8 bases, with 6 bases between the two germline ends. CDR1 and CDR2 from the germline V gene are LGHDT and YNNKEL (reference sequence). This sequence joins TRBV3-1 (or the pseudogene TRBV3-2) and TRBJ1-6; D not resolved. The sample was peripheral blood. The clonotype comes from a woman aged 40 to 50 with acute or convalescent COVID-19. CDR3 sequence reads: CASSQGQDSPLHF. Written as DNA, the CDR3 is TGTGCCAGCAGCCAAGGTCAGGATTCACCCCTCCACTTT.